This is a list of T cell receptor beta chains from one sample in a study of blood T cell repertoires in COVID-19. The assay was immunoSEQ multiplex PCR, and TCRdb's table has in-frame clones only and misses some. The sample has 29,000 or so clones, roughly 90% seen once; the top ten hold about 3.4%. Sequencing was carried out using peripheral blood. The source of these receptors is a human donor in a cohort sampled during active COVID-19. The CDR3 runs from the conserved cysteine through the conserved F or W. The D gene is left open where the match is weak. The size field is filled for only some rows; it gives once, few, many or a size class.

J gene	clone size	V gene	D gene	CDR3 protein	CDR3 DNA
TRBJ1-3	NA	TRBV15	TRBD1	CATSRTQDRSSGNTIYF	TGTGCCACCAGCAGAACCCAGGACAGGAGCTCTGGAAACACCATATATTTT
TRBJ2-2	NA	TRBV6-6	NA	CASSLSGQNTGELFF	TGTGCCAGCAGTCTGAGCGGTCAGAACACCGGGGAGCTGTTTTTT
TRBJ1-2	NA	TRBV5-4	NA	CASSLWGGAGRRGYTF	TGTGCCAGCAGCTTGTGGGGTGGGGCAGGGCGGAGAGGCTACACCTTC
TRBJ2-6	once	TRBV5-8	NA	CASSLGARSSGANVLTF	TGTGCCAGCAGCTTGGGAGCACGGAGCTCTGGGGCCAACGTCCTGACTTTC
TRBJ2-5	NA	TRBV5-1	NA	CASSLAPAGGQETQYF	TGCGCCAGCAGCTTGGCTCCAGCAGGGGGGCAGGAGACCCAGTACTTC
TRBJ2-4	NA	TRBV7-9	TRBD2	CASSSWTSGGANIQYF	TGTGCCAGCAGCTCCTGGACTAGCGGGGGGGCCAACATTCAGTACTTC
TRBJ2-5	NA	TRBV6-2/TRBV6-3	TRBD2	CASSSGGVRETQYF	TGTGCCAGCAGCTCCGGGGGGGTTAGAGAGACCCAGTACTTC
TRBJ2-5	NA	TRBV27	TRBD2	CASSVGSGEQETQYF	TGTGCCAGCAGTGTAGGTAGCGGGGAACAAGAGACCCAGTACTTC
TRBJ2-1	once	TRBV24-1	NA	CATSDLWGHEQFF	TGTGCCACCAGTGATTTGTGGGGCCATGAGCAGTTCTTC
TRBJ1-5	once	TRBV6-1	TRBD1	CASSERTGGPQHF	TGTGCCAGCAGTGAAAGGACAGGGGGGCCCCAGCATTTT
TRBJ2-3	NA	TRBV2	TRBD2	CASRGTRGADTQYF	TGTGCCAGCAGGGGGACTAGAGGAGCAGATACGCAGTATTTT
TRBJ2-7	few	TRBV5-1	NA	CASSFVTKGNLDEQYF	TGCGCCAGCAGCTTTGTCACTAAGGGGAATTTGGACGAGCAGTACTTC
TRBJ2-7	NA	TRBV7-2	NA	CASSPYQGDLKYF	TGTGCCAGCAGCCCCTACCAAGGGGACTTAAAGTACTTC
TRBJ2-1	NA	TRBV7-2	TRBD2	CASSLDSGASYNEQFF	TGTGCCAGCAGCTTAGACAGCGGGGCATCCTACAATGAGCAGTTCTTC
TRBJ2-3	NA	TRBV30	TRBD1	CAWKGTGYVSTQYF	TGTGCCTGGAAGGGGACAGGGTATGTGAGTACGCAGTATTTT
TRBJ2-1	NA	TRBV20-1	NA	CSARDRTEQFF	TGCAGTGCTAGAGATCGGACAGAGCAGTTCTTC
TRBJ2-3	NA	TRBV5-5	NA	CASSPDYKAQYF	TGTGCCAGCAGCCCGGACTACAAGGCGCAGTATTTT
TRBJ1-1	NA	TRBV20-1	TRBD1	CSASVTGRNTEAFF	TGCAGTGCTAGTGTGACAGGGCGAAACACTGAAGCTTTCTTT
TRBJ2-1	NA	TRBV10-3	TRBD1	CAIRITGTGSNEQFF	TGTGCCATCAGGATTACCGGGACAGGGAGCAATGAGCAGTTCTTC
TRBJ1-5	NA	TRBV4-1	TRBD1	CASSQENRGGNQPQHF	TGCGCCAGCAGCCAAGAAAACAGGGGCGGCAATCAGCCCCAGCATTTT
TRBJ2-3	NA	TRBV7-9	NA	CASNLGANTDTQYF	TGTGCCAGCAATTTAGGAGCGAACACAGATACGCAGTATTTT
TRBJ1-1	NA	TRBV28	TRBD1	CASSSGGRTEAFF	TGTGCCAGCAGTTCAGGGGGGAGGACTGAAGCTTTCTTT
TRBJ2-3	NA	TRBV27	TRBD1	CASSPLNRGITDTQYF	TGTGCCAGCAGTCCCTTAAACAGGGGAATCACAGATACGCAGTATTTT
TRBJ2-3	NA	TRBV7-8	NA	CASSLVREEDTQYF	TGTGCCAGCAGCTTAGTGAGGGAAGAGGATACGCAGTATTTT
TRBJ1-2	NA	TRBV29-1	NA	CSVDLGGGYTF	TGCAGCGTTGATCTCGGCGGGGGCTACACCTTC
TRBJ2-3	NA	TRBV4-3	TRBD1	CASSQRDRGDTQYF	TGCGCCAGCAGCCAACGGGACAGGGGTGATACGCAGTATTTT
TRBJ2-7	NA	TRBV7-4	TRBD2	CASSLGGGGATYEQYF	TGTGCCAGCAGCTTAGGGGGCGGGGGGGCGACCTACGAGCAGTACTTC
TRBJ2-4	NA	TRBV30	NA	CAWSAQGYDQYF	TGTGCCTGGAGTGCCCAGGGGTACGATCAGTACTTC
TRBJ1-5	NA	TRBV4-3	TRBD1	CASSQTGGLQPQHF	TGCGCCAGCAGCCAGACAGGGGGACTTCAGCCCCAGCATTTT
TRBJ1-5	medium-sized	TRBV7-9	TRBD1	CASSLDGTGLQPQHF	TGTGCCAGCAGCTTAGATGGGACAGGGTTGCAGCCCCAGCATTTT
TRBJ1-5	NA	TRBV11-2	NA	CASSFGREQPQHF	TGTGCCAGCAGCTTCGGCCGGGAACAGCCCCAGCATTTT
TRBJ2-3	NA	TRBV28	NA	CASSSPLGLSNTDTQYF	TGTGCCAGCAGTTCCCCGTTGGGCCTTTCGAACACAGATACGCAGTATTTT
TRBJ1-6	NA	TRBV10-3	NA	CAISEGGTRNSPLHF	TGTGCCATCAGTGAAGGGGGAACGCGGAATTCACCCCTCCACTTT
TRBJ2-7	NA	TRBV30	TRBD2	CAWIRRLAGVNEQYF	TGTGCCTGGATCCGTAGGCTAGCGGGGGTGAACGAGCAGTACTTC
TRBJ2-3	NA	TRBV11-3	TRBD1	CASSSTGISDTQYF	TGTGCCAGCAGCTCGACAGGGATCTCAGATACGCAGTATTTT
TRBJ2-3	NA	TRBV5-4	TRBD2	CASRPIAGPGADTQYF	TGTGCCAGCAGACCAATAGCGGGCCCGGGGGCAGATACGCAGTATTTT
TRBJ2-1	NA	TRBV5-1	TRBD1	CASRTGGTNEQFF	TGCGCCAGCAGGACAGGGGGCACGAATGAGCAGTTCTTC
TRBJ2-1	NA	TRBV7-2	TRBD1	CASSLATGDINEQFF	TGTGCCAGCAGCTTAGCTACAGGGGATATCAATGAGCAGTTCTTC
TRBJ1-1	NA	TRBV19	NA	CASSRQVNTEAFF	TGTGCCAGTAGTCGGCAGGTGAACACTGAAGCTTTCTTT
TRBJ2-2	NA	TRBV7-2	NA	CASSSTTVPGELFF	TGTGCCAGCAGCTCAACGACAGTCCCCGGGGAGCTGTTTTTT
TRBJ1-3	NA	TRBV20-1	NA	CSASVGDGNTIYF	TGCAGTGCTAGTGTAGGAGATGGAAACACCATATATTTT
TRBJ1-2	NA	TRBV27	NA	CASRRDRPNYGYTF	TGTGCCAGCAGACGAGACAGGCCTAACTATGGCTACACCTTC